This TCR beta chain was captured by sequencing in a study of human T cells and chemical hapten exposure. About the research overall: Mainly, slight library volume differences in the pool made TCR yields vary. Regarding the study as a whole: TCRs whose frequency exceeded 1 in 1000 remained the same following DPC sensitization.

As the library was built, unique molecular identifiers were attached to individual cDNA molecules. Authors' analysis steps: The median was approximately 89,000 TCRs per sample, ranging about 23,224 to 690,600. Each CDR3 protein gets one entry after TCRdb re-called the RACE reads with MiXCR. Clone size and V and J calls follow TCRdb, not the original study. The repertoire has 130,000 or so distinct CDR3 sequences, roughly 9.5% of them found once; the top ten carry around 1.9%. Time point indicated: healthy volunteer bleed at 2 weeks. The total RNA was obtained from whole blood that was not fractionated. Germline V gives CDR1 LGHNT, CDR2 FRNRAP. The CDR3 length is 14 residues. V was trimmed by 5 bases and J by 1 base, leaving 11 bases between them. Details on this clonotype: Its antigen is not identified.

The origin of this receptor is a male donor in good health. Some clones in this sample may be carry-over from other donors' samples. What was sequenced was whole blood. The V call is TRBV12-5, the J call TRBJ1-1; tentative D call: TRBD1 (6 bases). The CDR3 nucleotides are TGTGCTAGTGGTCTTACAGGGCCGAACACTGAAGCTTTCTTT. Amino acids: CASGLTGPNTEAFF.